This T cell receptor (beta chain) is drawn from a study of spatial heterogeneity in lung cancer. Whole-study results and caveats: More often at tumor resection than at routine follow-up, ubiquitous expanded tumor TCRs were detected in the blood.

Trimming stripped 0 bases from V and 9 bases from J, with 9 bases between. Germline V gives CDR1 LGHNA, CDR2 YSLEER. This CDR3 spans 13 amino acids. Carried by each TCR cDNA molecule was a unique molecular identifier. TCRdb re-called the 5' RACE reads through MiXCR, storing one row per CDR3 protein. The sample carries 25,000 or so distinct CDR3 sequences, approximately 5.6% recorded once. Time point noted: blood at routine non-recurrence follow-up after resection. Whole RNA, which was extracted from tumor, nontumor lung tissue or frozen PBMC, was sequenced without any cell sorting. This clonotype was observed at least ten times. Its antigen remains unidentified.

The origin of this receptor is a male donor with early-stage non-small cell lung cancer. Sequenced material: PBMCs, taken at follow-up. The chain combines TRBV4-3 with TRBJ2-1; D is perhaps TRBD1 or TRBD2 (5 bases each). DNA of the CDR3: TGCGCCAGCAGCCAAGATAACGGGGCTGAGCAGTTCTTC. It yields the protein CASSQDNGAEQFF.